These 26 T cell receptor beta chains originate from one sample sequenced in a study of cytomegalovirus exposure and HLA in healthy donors. The PCR had 60 Vbeta and 13 Jbeta primers. Assay: immunoSEQ multiplex PCR; the TCRdb copy retains only in-frame clones and omits some. The sample lists approximately 140,000 clones, roughly 84% occurring once. Sequenced sample: PBMCs. Receptors originate from a boy aged 5 to 17 in good health and CMV-seronegative.

V and J are TRBV9 and TRBJ2-7; 8 bases are a match to TRBD1. The germline gives CDR1 SGDLS, CDR2 YYNGEE. The junction had 6 bases not matched to a gene; V was cut back by 4 bases and J by 3 bases. CDR3 length: 14 residues. CDR3 region: CASSSRGRDYEQYF. The CDR3 DNA reads as TGTGCCAGCAGCAGCAGGGGGCGCGACTACGAGCAGTACTTC.

In this sample, this clone turned up a few times. The chain employs TRBV7-6 and TRBJ2-2, with D maybe TRBD1 (6 bases). Germline loops: CDR1 SGHVS, CDR2 FNYEAQ. CDR3 length equals 15 residues. The germline V and J ends were trimmed by 5 bases and 3 bases, with 13 bases remaining between them. Here the CDR3 reads CASSLNRVHTGELFF. The CDR3 region has the DNA TGTGCCAGCAGCCTTAACAGGGTTCACACCGGGGAGCTGTTTTTT.

With respect to this clone: Other nucleotide sequences in the sample specify the same CDR3. The V and J genes are TRBV30 and TRBJ1-5; D uncertain. Germline V CDR1 and CDR2: GTSNPN, SVGIG (reference sequence). V shed 3 bases and J shed 4 bases, with 10 bases lying between them. This CDR3 has 13 residues. As DNA, the CDR3 is TGTGCCTGGAGCGTACTAAGGAATCAGCCCCAGCATTTT. It translates to CAWSVLRNQPQHF.

The V and J genes are TRBV7-3 and TRBJ2-5; perhaps TRBD2 as D (6 bases). The CDR3 contains 15 residues. V lost 2 bases and J lost 4, with 14 bases in between. Germline CDR1 is SGHTA and CDR2 is FQGTGA. CDR3 in DNA: TGTGCCAGCAGCTTAGTTGGGGGGAGGTCAGAGACCCAGTACTTC. The encoded protein is CASSLVGGRSETQYF.

CDR3 sequence reads: CASSPGDTKETQYF. The CDR3 region has the DNA TGTGCCAGCTCGCCCGGGGACACTAAAGAGACCCAGTACTTC. V gene TRBV18 combines with J gene TRBJ2-5, with a weak D call TRBD1 (6 bases). Germline assignment: CDR1 KGHSH and CDR2 LQKENI. This CDR3 contains 14 residues. Trimming stripped 6 bases from V and 3 bases from J, with 14 bases between.

The chain couples TRBV6-1 to TRBJ2-4; 9 bases line up with TRBD2. CDR3 length: 15 amino acids. The junction had 7 bases not matched to a gene; V was cut back by 1 base and J by 9 bases. Germline V gives CDR1 MNHNS, CDR2 SASEGT. CDR3 amino acids: CASSEGGGGARIQYF. The CDR3 DNA follows: TGTGCCAGCAGTGAAGGTGGCGGGGGGGCCCGCATTCAGTACTTC.

This chain joins TRBV29-1 and TRBJ2-5; 15 nucleotides match TRBD2. Germline loops: CDR1 SQVTM, CDR2 ANQGSEA. J gave up 4 bases and V 7 bases, and 7 bases lay outside the gene matches. CDR3 length: 15 amino acids. For the CDR3, the DNA is TGCAGCGCCGGCGGACTAGCGGGAGGGCCAGAGACCCAGTACTTC. Translated, it gives CSAGGLAGGPETQYF.

This rearrangement joins TRBV9 to TRBJ2-3; TRBD2 agrees at 13 bases. From germline, CDR1 is SGDLS and CDR2 YYNGEE. Trimming removed 0 bases from V and 4 bases from J; junction bases left unmatched: 11. CDR3 length equals 19 residues. The CDR3 DNA reads TGTGCCAGCAGCGTAGAAGTCGCTGGGACTAGCGGGAAGGCAGATACGCAGTATTTT. This gives the protein CASSVEVAGTSGKADTQYF.

The chain combines TRBV27 with TRBJ1-1; D gene ambiguous. CDR1 and CDR2 (germline): MNHEY, SMNVEV (reference sequence). The CDR3 totals 15 residues. V was clipped by 7 bases and J by 2 bases, with 17 bases between them. CDR3 protein: CASTGGRFPNTEAFF. For the CDR3, the DNA is TGTGCCAGCACCGGAGGACGATTTCCCAACACTGAAGCTTTCTTT.

The rearrangement uses TRBV6-5 and TRBJ2-7; 9 bases line up with TRBD2. Germline loops: CDR1 MNHEY, CDR2 SVGAGI. The CDR3 sequence is 15 residues long. V shed 8 bases, J shed 2 bases, and the junction held 10 bases outside the gene matches. CDR3 protein: CASGGGLASPYEQYF. Here the CDR3 DNA reads TGTGCCAGCGGGGGCGGACTAGCGAGTCCCTACGAGCAGTACTTC.

This clone was found a few times. The chain is built from TRBV5-1 and TRBJ1-1; D ambiguous. CDR1 SGHRS and CDR2 YFSETQ come from the germline V gene. The CDR3 length is 14 residues. V lost 4 bases to trimming and J lost 6 bases, with 16 bases between them. Written as DNA, the CDR3 is TGCGCCAGCAGCCCCCGACTAGGAGGGTCTGAAGCTTTCTTT. Its translation is CASSPRLGGSEAFF.

The V call is TRBV5-6, the J call TRBJ2-5, with D unresolved. Matching the DNA end better, TRBJ2-7 makes the J call doubtful. CDR1 is SGHDT, CDR2 YYEEEE, per germline. This CDR3 has 12 residues. The CDR3 reads CASSLTWGEQYF. The CDR3 DNA reads as TGTGCCAGCAGCTTGACGTGGGGCGAGCAGTACTTC.

The chain has TRBV5-4 and TRBJ2-1, with 9 positions matching TRBD2. Trimming removed 4 bases from V and 7 bases from J; junction bases left unmatched: 3. The CDR3 runs 13 residues. The germline gives CDR1 SGHNT, CDR2 YYREEE (reference sequence). CDR3 coding DNA: TGTGCCAGCAGCGACGGACTAGCGAATGAGCAGTTCTTC. The encoded protein is CASSDGLANEQFF.

The rearrangement links TRBV19 to TRBJ2-1; tentatively, D is TRBD1 (6 bases). CDR1 LNHDA and CDR2 SQIVND come from the germline V gene (reference sequence). With 5 bases removed from V and 6 bases from J, the gap between germline ends came to 20 bases. The CDR3 consists of 16 residues. This CDR3 reads CASSPNQGIRVNEQFF. The CDR3 DNA reads as TGTGCCAGTAGTCCCAACCAGGGGATACGGGTCAATGAGCAGTTCTTC. Filled out from reference TRBV19 and TRBJ2-1, the complete variable domain reads DGGITQSPKYLFRKEGQNVTLSCEQNLNHDAMYWYRQDPGQGLRLIYYSQIVNDFQKGDIAEGYSVSREKKESFPLTVTSAQKNPTAFYLCASSPNQGIRVNEQFFGPGTRLTVL.

This clone was picked up one time. The chain carries TRBV7-3 and TRBJ2-6, with a weak D call TRBD1 (5 bases). Germline V gene sequence: CDR1 SGHTA, CDR2 FQGTGA. V shed 5 bases and J shed 9 bases, with 23 bases lying between them. The CDR3 loop spans 17 amino acids. As DNA, the CDR3 is TGTGCCAGCAGCCCAATGCCCGGCCAGGGTGTTGGCAACGTCCTGACTTTC. This codes for CASSPMPGQGVGNVLTF.

The V gene is TRBV9, the J gene TRBJ1-5; 7 nucleotides align to TRBD1. J lost 3 bases, V lost 2 bases, and 2 bases had no gene match. CDR3 size: 14 residues. Germline-derived CDR1 and CDR2 are SGDLS and YYNGEE. DNA of the CDR3: TGTGCCAGCAGCGTCCAGGGGGACAATCAGCCCCAGCATTTT. Translated: CASSVQGDNQPQHF.

In its sample, this clone was seen a few times. The V gene is TRBV9, the J gene TRBJ2-7; D gene ambiguous. The CDR3 consists of 14 residues. Germline loops: CDR1 SGDLS, CDR2 YYNGEE. V lost 0 bases, J lost 1 base, and 8 bases lay in between. The chain's CDR3 is CASSVGHKSYEQYF. DNA for the CDR3: TGTGCCAGCAGCGTAGGGCACAAATCCTACGAGCAGTACTTC.

The chain recombines TRBV6-5 with TRBJ2-5; tentatively, D is TRBD2 (6 bases). CDR1 and CDR2 from the germline V gene are MNHEY and SVGAGI. V was clipped by 2 bases and J by 2 bases, with 12 bases between them. This CDR3 contains 15 residues. CDR3 in DNA: TGTGCCAGCAGTTACGCCGGGGGATATCAAGAGACCCAGTACTTC. Protein: CASSYAGGYQETQYF.

The J gene is TRBJ2-7, the V gene TRBV7-3; TRBD1 matches at 7 bases. J was trimmed by 9 bases and V by 8 bases; bases with no gene match: 16. The CDR3 totals 14 residues. Per the germline V gene, CDR1 is SGHTA and CDR2 is FQGTGA. CDR3: CASGTGTEAVAQYF. The CDR3 region has the DNA TGTGCCAGCGGGACCGGGACAGAGGCTGTTGCGCAGTACTTC. The full variable domain, with the rest looked up from reference TRBV7-3 and TRBJ2-7, is GAGVSQTPSNKVTEKGKYVELRCDPISGHTALYWYRQSLGQGPEFLIYFQGTGAADDSGLPNDRFFAVRPEGSVSTLKIQRTERGDSAVYLCASGTGTEAVAQYFGPGTRLTVT.

The rearrangement uses TRBV7-2 and TRBJ2-2; 9 positions match TRBD2. From germline, CDR1 is SGHTA and CDR2 FQGNSA. The CDR3 covers 14 residues. The trim removed 5 bases at V and 7 bases at J, leaving 5 bases unmatched. The CDR3 protein is CASSPGGGVGELFF. As DNA, the CDR3 is TGTGCCAGCAGCCCCGGCGGGGGGGTCGGGGAGCTGTTTTTT.

The rearrangement joins TRBV7-9 to TRBJ2-1; D call uncertain. Trimming took off 1 base at V and 6 bases at J, with 4 bases between the two ends. The CDR3 totals 12 residues. Germline lookup yields CDR1 SEHNR and CDR2 FQNEAQ (reference sequence). The DNA of the CDR3 is TGTGCCAGCAGCTTAGGTCGCAATGAGCAGTTCTTC. It encodes CASSLGRNEQFF.

The chain has TRBV10-3 and TRBJ1-2; tentative D call: TRBD1 (5 bases). The CDR3 consists of 14 residues. V was pared by 7 bases and J by 3 bases, with 15 bases between. Germline-derived CDR1 and CDR2 are ENHRY and SYGVKD. CDR3 bases: TGTGCCATCAAAGGGGCAGGGATTGACTATGGCTACACCTTC. Protein: CAIKGAGIDYGYTF.

This rearrangement joins TRBV9 to TRBJ2-1; a weak D match, TRBD1 (6 bases). Trimming shortened V by 3 bases and J by 7 bases, and 14 bases separated the two germline ends. Germline CDR1 SGDLS, CDR2 YYNGEE. The CDR3 has 14 amino acids. The CDR3 nucleotides read TGTGCCAGCAGCGCAGGATACCAGGGGAATGAGCAGTTCTTC. Protein sequence: CASSAGYQGNEQFF.

CDR3 DNA: TGTGCCAGCAGCTCGACTATAAACAATGAGCAGTTCTTC. Encoded protein: CASSSTINNEQFF. The chain carries TRBV7-3 and TRBJ2-1, with D possibly being TRBD2 (5 bases). Germline V CDR1 and CDR2: SGHTA, FQGTGA. This CDR3 comprises 13 residues. The V gene lost 4 bases and the J gene lost 5 bases, with 9 bases spanning the gap.

The genes are TRBV6-1 and TRBJ1-1, with 7 bases lining up with TRBD1. CDR3 length: 14 residues. Germline V gives CDR1 MNHNS, CDR2 SASEGT. V shed 4 bases, J shed 4 bases, and the junction held 6 bases outside the gene matches. The CDR3 coding sequence is TGTGCCAGCAGTGGACAGGGTTGGAGCACTGAAGCTTTCTTT. This sequence encodes CASSGQGWSTEAFF.

V usage is TRBV7-9 and J usage is TRBJ2-5; D is perhaps TRBD2 (6 bases). The CDR3 has 13 residues. Trimming stripped 2 bases from V and 2 bases from J, with 6 bases between. Germline CDR1 reads SEHNR; CDR2 reads FQNEAQ (reference sequence). CDR3 region: CASSLRGQETQYF. The CDR3 DNA follows: TGTGCCAGCAGCTTACGGGGGCAAGAGACCCAGTACTTC. Together with reference TRBV7-9 and TRBJ2-5, the CDR3 gives the full variable domain: DTGVSQNPRHKITKRGQNVTFRCDPISEHNRLYWYRQTLGQGPEFLTYFQNEAQLEKSRLLSDRFSAERPKGSFSTLEIQRTEQGDSAMYLCASSLRGQETQYFGPGTRLLVL.